One and the same sample provided the 28 T cell receptor beta chains below, sequenced in a study of cytomegalovirus exposure and HLA in healthy donors. The PCR had 60 Vbeta and 13 Jbeta primers. The assay was immunoSEQ multiplex PCR, and TCRdb's table has in-frame clones only and misses some. The sample holds fewer than 350,000 clones, 80% to 90% seen once. Sequenced: PBMCs. The receptors here all came from a woman aged 18-29 years in good health and CMV-seronegative.

The chain recombines TRBV4-1 with TRBJ2-7, with TRBD1 identical over 11 bases. Trimming removed 1 base from V and 5 bases from J; junction bases left unmatched: 4. Germline V CDR1 and CDR2: MGHRA, YSYEKL. The CDR3 extends over 15 amino acids. DNA of the CDR3: TGCGCCAGCAGCCAAGTAAGGGACAGGGGGGACGAGCAGTACTTC. As protein: CASSQVRDRGDEQYF.

The genes are TRBV7-3 and TRBJ1-1, with D tentatively TRBD1 (6 bases). Deletions cut 5 bases from V and 1 base from J, with 11 bases between. Germline CDR1 reads SGHTA; CDR2 reads FQGTGA. There are 14 residues in the CDR3. The DNA of the CDR3 is TGTGCCAGCAGCCCAGGGACACAGAACACTGAAGCTTTCTTT. It yields the protein CASSPGTQNTEAFF. The whole variable domain, filled in from reference TRBV7-3 and TRBJ1-1, reads GAGVSQTPSNKVTEKGKYVELRCDPISGHTALYWYRQSLGQGPEFLIYFQGTGAADDSGLPNDRFFAVRPEGSVSTLKIQRTERGDSAVYLCASSPGTQNTEAFFGQGTRLTVV.

The rearrangement uses TRBV9 and TRBJ2-5; D is possibly TRBD2 (5 bases). CDR1 and CDR2 from the germline V gene are SGDLS and YYNGEE. The V and J ends lost 0 bases and 4 bases respectively, with 13 bases between them. This CDR3 contains 15 residues. The CDR3 sequence is CASSVEASLGETQYF. The CDR3 nucleotides are TGTGCCAGCAGCGTAGAAGCTAGCTTAGGAGAGACCCAGTACTTC.

The chain couples TRBV5-1 to TRBJ2-7; 8 nucleotides match TRBD2. Germline V lookup: CDR1 SGHRS, CDR2 YFSETQ. Unmatched junction bases numbered 6, after V lost 4 bases and J lost 0 bases. The length of the CDR3 is 15 residues. The CDR3 is CASSPAGGSSYEQYF. The CDR3 DNA reads TGCGCCAGCAGCCCGGCGGGGGGTAGCTCCTACGAGCAGTACTTC. The full variable domain, completed using reference TRBV5-1 and TRBJ2-7, is KAGVTQTPRYLIKTRGQQVTLSCSPISGHRSVSWYQQTPGQGLQFLFEYFSETQRNKGNFPGRFSGRQFSNSRSEMNVSTLELGDSALYLCASSPAGGSSYEQYFGPGTRLTVT.

A single count supports this clone. The CDR3 bases are TGTGCCAGCTCACCACAGGCACAGGGCCAAGAGACCCAGTACTTC. This codes for CASSPQAQGQETQYF. The chain has TRBV18 and TRBJ2-5; D perhaps matches TRBD1 (6 bases). The CDR3 consists of 15 residues. Germline V gene sequence: CDR1 KGHSH, CDR2 LQKENI. Trimming shortened V by 1 base and J by 1 base, and 10 bases separated the two germline ends.

About this clone: The junction departs from germline at one end; a sequencing error may be responsible. Other DNA sequences in this sample translate to the same CDR3. The rearrangement links TRBV6-5 to TRBJ1-4; no definite D call. The CDR3 length is 13 residues. Looked up from germline, CDR1 is MNHEY and CDR2 is SVGAGI. The CDR3 DNA reads as TGTGCCAGCAGTTACTCCTCTCGGGAAAAACTGTTTTTC. Protein: CASSYSSREKLFF.

Concerning this clone: In the same sample, other DNA sequences code for this CDR3. The J gene is TRBJ1-2, the V gene TRBV6-5; D possibly corresponds to TRBD1 (6 bases). The CDR3 has 12 residues. The germline V gene has CDR1 MNHEY and CDR2 SVGAGI. Between the trimmed V and J ends, which lost 5 bases and 4 bases, there was a span of 8 bases. The CDR3 DNA reads TGTGCCAGCAGTCCCAGGGGCTATGGCTACACCTTC. The encoded protein is CASSPRGYGYTF.

This chain connects TRBV5-4 to TRBJ1-1, with TRBD1 matching 7 bases. The V gene's germline CDR1 is SGHNT and CDR2 YYREEE (reference sequence). Germline trimming cut 0 bases from V and 9 bases from J; bases unmatched to any gene: 5. The CDR3 runs 13 residues. This chain's CDR3 is CASSLGVGQKAFF. CDR3 bases: TGTGCCAGCAGCTTGGGGGTGGGACAGAAAGCTTTCTTT.

The CDR3 region has the DNA TGTGCCAGCAGTCTCCCCCCCTACAATGAGCAGTTCTTC. It codes for CASSLPPYNEQFF. The rearrangement joins TRBV28 to TRBJ2-1; D gene uncertain. Germline CDR1 MDHEN, CDR2 SYDVKM. Trimming stripped 5 bases from V and 2 bases from J, with 7 bases between. The CDR3 totals 13 residues.

This clone was recorded once. The gene calls are TRBV5-1 and TRBJ2-5; weak D call: TRBD2 (5 bases). With the DNA end fitting TRBJ2-7 better, the J assignment may be wrong. CDR1 is SGHRS and CDR2 is YFSETQ in the germline V gene. The CDR3 spans 12 residues. The CDR3 region has the DNA TGCGCCAGCAGCCAGGACTTGTACGAGCAGTACTTC. Translating it yields CASSQDLYEQYF.

The chain employs TRBV6-5 and TRBJ2-7; D gene ambiguous. Germline V CDR1 and CDR2: MNHEY, SVGAGI. This CDR3 contains 13 residues. V dropped 2 bases and J dropped 4 bases, with 9 bases sitting between them. CDR3 sequence (DNA): TGTGCCAGCAGTTACGGTCCCCTATACGAGCAGTACTTC. As protein: CASSYGPLYEQYF.

Of note for this clone: One end of the junction varies from germline; a read error may be responsible. This chain links TRBV7-9 with TRBJ2-5; D is unclear. Per the germline V gene, CDR1 is SEHNR and CDR2 is FQNEAQ (reference sequence). This CDR3 spans 14 amino acids. The CDR3 coding sequence is TGTTCCAGCAGCCCAATTACTCGCCCCGAGACCCAGTACTTC. Translating it yields CSSSPITRPETQYF.

V usage is TRBV6-1 and J usage is TRBJ2-5; a possible D gene is TRBD2 (6 bases). From germline, CDR1 is MNHNS and CDR2 SASEGT. This CDR3 spans 14 amino acids. V lost 3 bases and J 8 bases, leaving 16 bases between the germline ends. This CDR3 is CASSDLGGDLTQYF. In DNA form, the CDR3 reads TGTGCCAGCAGTGATTTGGGCGGGGATTTAACCCAGTACTTC.

V usage is TRBV5-1 and J usage is TRBJ1-2; no clear D gene. V lost 2 bases and J 8 bases, leaving 10 bases between the germline ends. Germline lookup yields CDR1 SGHRS and CDR2 YFSETQ. The CDR3 is 12 amino acids. The CDR3 DNA reads as TGCGCCAGCAGCTTAACTCTCGGGGGCTACACCTTC. This gives the protein CASSLTLGGYTF.

The gene calls are TRBV19 and TRBJ1-1; 8 positions match TRBD1. This CDR3 has 17 residues. After removal of 3 bases from V and 0 bases from J, the junction contained 9 bases not matched to a gene. Germline values: CDR1 LNHDA, CDR2 SQIVND (reference sequence). The CDR3 protein is CASSIETGGDMNTEAFF. In nucleotides, the CDR3 is TGTGCCAGTAGTATCGAAACAGGGGGGGATATGAACACTGAAGCTTTCTTT.

This rearrangement joins TRBV19 to TRBJ1-2; 10 bases fit TRBD1. Germline trimming cut 7 bases from V and 5 bases from J; bases unmatched to any gene: 10. Germline values: CDR1 LNHDA, CDR2 SQIVND (reference sequence). This CDR3 comprises 15 residues. The CDR3 loop is CASNPRQGAPYGYTF. CDR3 DNA sequence: TGTGCCAGTAACCCTCGACAGGGGGCCCCTTATGGCTACACCTTC.

V is TRBV5-1 and J is TRBJ1-1; D is unclear. Germline assignment: CDR1 SGHRS and CDR2 YFSETQ. Trimming took off 2 bases at V and 4 bases at J, with 12 bases between the two ends. The CDR3 runs 14 residues. The CDR3 bases are TGCGCCAGCAGCTTTGAGGGTAGGGCCACTGAAGCTTTCTTT. Translated: CASSFEGRATEAFF.

With respect to this clone: Within the sample, other DNA sequences also encode this same CDR3. In nucleotides, the CDR3 is TGTGCCAGCAGTTCTGGACAGGGGAACACTGAAGCTTTCTTT. This codes for CASSSGQGNTEAFF. This chain connects TRBV11-2 to TRBJ1-1, with TRBD1 matching over 8 bases. Germline V CDR1 and CDR2: SGHAT, FQNNGV. The CDR3 spans 14 residues. V lost 6 bases, J lost 1 base, and 4 bases stayed unmatched.

This clone was seen once. The rearrangement joins TRBV6-1 to TRBJ1-3; D is ambiguous. Germline CDR1 MNHNS, CDR2 SASEGT. Trimming took off 10 bases at V and 2 bases at J, with 18 bases between the two ends. The CDR3 contains 15 residues. The CDR3 protein is CATNDGANAGNTIYF. Written as DNA, the CDR3 is TGTGCCACCAACGACGGAGCCAACGCTGGAAACACCATATATTTT.

This clone was observed a single time. The rearrangement joins TRBV7-6 to TRBJ2-3, with 11 bases matching TRBD2. CDR1 and CDR2 (germline): SGHVS, FNYEAQ. The V segment lost 2 bases and the J segment 4 bases; nucleotides outside the gene matches: 8. The CDR3 is 17 amino acids. The CDR3 nucleotides are TGTGCCAGCAGCTTAAGGGTAGCGGGAGGGGAGGCAGATACGCAGTATTTT. Translating gives CASSLRVAGGEADTQYF.

V is TRBV10-1 and J is TRBJ1-1; D is unresolved. The V end lost 6 bases, the J end lost 0 bases, and 8 bases lay between the germline ends. The CDR3 has 13 residues. Germline CDR1 and CDR2: WNHNN and SYGVQD (reference sequence). The CDR3 DNA reads as TGCGCCAGCAGCCCAGAAATGAACACTGAAGCTTTCTTT. Protein sequence: CASSPEMNTEAFF.

V is TRBV9 and J is TRBJ1-2; no definite D call. The V gene's germline CDR1 is SGDLS and CDR2 YYNGEE. V shed 0 bases and J shed 4 bases, with 10 bases lying between them. This CDR3 contains 14 residues. CDR3 sequence: CASSVEAGLYGYTF. The CDR3 DNA is TGTGCCAGCAGCGTAGAGGCAGGCCTCTATGGCTACACCTTC.

This clone showed up just once. V gene TRBV9 combines with J gene TRBJ2-1, with D hard to call. The CDR3 loop spans 13 amino acids. Germline CDR1 reads SGDLS; CDR2 reads YYNGEE. Trimming took off 3 bases at V and 7 bases at J, with 11 bases between the two ends. CDR3 sequence reads: CASSALAQNEQFF. CDR3 nucleotide sequence: TGTGCCAGCAGCGCCTTAGCTCAGAATGAGCAGTTCTTC.

The rearrangement joins TRBV27 to TRBJ2-5; D ambiguous. The J call is uncertain, as TRBJ2-7 better fits the DNA end. The CDR3 runs to 13 residues. Germline V gene data show CDR1 as MNHEY and CDR2 as SMNVEV (reference sequence). The CDR3 is CASSTRRWYEQYF. CDR3 nucleotides: TGTGCCAGCAGTACCCGTAGATGGTACGAGCAGTACTTC.

V usage is TRBV6-5 and J usage is TRBJ1-5; 8 bases fit TRBD1. CDR3 size: 16 residues. CDR1 is MNHEY, CDR2 SVGAGI, per germline. With V trimmed by 3 bases and J by 0 bases, 4 bases remained unmatched. This CDR3 reads CASSYYGQGSNQPQHF. DNA for the CDR3: TGTGCCAGCAGTTATTACGGACAGGGTAGCAATCAGCCCCAGCATTTT.

The gene calls are TRBV13 and TRBJ2-1; 7 nucleotides agree with TRBD2. From germline, CDR1 is PRHDT and CDR2 FYEKMQ (reference sequence). The CDR3 sequence is 14 residues long. Trimming removed 4 bases from V and 2 bases from J; junction bases left unmatched: 2. CDR3 DNA sequence: TGTGCCAGCAGCTGGGGGGGGGCCTACAATGAGCAGTTCTTC. Its protein is CASSWGGAYNEQFF. The full variable domain, its missing parts supplied by reference TRBV13 and TRBJ2-1, is AAGVIQSPRHLIKEKRETATLKCYPIPRHDTVYWYQQGPGQDPQFLISFYEKMQSDKGSIPDRFSAQQFSDYHSELNMSSLELGDSALYFCASSWGGAYNEQFFGPGTRLTVL.

The chain combines TRBV13 with TRBJ1-6, with D possibly matching TRBD1 (6 bases). This CDR3 is built from 16 residues. Germline values: CDR1 PRHDT, CDR2 FYEKMQ (reference sequence). The germline V and J ends were trimmed by 6 bases and 8 bases, with 20 bases remaining between them. The CDR3 sequence: CASSRGTGFIDSPLHF. Here the CDR3 DNA reads TGTGCCAGCAGTCGAGGCACAGGGTTCATCGATTCACCCCTCCACTTT.

The CDR3 spells CASSSSGGKGSPLHF. CDR3 bases: TGTGCCAGCAGCTCCAGCGGAGGTAAAGGATCACCCCTCCACTTT. The chain has TRBV9 and TRBJ1-6, with D unresolved. V was cut by 4 bases and J by 10 bases, with 18 bases left in between. The CDR3 is 15 residues long. Germline CDR1 and CDR2: SGDLS and YYNGEE.